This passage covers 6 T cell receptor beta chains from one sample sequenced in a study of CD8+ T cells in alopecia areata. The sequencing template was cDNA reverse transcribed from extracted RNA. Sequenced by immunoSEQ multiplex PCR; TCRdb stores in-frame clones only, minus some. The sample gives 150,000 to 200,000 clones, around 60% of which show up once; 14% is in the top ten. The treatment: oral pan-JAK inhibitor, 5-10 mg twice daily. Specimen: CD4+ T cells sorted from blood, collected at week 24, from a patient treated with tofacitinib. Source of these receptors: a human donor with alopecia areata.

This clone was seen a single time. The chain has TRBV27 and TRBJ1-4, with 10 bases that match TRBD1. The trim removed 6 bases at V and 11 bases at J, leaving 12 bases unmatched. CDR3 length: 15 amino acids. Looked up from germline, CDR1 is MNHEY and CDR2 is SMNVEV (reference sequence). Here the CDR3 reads CASSSPGQGRTKLFF. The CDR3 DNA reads TGTGCCAGCAGCTCCCCGGGACAGGGGCGGACGAAACTGTTTTTT. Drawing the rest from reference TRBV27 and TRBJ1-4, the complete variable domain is EAQVTQNPRYLITVTGKKLTVTCSQNMNHEYMSWYRQDPGLGLRQIYYSMNVEVTDKGDVPEGYKVSRKEKRNFPLILESPSPNQTSLYFCASSSPGQGRTKLFFGSGTQLSVL.

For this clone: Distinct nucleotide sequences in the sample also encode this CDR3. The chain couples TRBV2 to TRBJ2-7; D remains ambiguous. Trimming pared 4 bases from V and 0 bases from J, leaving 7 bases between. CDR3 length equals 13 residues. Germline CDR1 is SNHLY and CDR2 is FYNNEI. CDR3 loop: CASSVGTSYEQYF. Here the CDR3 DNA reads TGTGCCAGCAGTGTCGGCACCTCCTACGAGCAGTACTTC. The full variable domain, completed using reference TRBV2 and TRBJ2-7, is EPEVTQTPSHQVTQMGQEVILRCVPISNHLYFYWYRQILGQKVEFLVSFYNNEISEKSEIFDDQFSVERPDGSNFTLKIRSTKLEDSAMYFCASSVGTSYEQYFGPGTRLTVT.

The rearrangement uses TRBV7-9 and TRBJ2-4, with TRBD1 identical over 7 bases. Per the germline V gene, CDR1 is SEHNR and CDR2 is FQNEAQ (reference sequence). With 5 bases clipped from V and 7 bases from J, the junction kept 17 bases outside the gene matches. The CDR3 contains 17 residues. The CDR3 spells CASSPKPQGQGINIQYF. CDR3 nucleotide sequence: TGTGCCAGCAGCCCGAAACCACAGGGGCAGGGGATCAACATTCAGTACTTC.

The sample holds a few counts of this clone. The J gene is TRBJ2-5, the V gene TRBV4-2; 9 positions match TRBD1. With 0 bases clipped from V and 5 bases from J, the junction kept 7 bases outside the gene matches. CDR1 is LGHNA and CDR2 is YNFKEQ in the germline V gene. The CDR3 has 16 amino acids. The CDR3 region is CASSQDPDRGRETQYF. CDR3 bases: TGTGCCAGCAGCCAAGATCCCGACAGGGGGAGGGAGACCCAGTACTTC.

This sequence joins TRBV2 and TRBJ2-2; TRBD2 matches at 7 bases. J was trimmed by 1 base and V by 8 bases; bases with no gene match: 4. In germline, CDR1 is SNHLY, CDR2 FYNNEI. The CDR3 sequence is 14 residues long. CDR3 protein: CASLLAQNTGELFF. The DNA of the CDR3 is TGTGCCAGCCTACTAGCGCAGAACACCGGGGAGCTGTTTTTT.

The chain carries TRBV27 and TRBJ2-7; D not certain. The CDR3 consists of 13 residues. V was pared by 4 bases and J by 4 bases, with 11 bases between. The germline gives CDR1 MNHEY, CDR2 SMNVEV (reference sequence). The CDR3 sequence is CASSSPGWYEQYF. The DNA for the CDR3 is TGTGCCAGCAGTTCCCCCGGCTGGTACGAGCAGTACTTC.